A selection of T cell receptor beta chains follows, all from one sample in a study of shared clonotypes between healthy human individuals. Produced via immunoSEQ multiplex PCR; TCRdb's table is partial and in-frame only. The sample shows under 650,000 clones, 90% to 96% of them seen only once. The sample comprised naive CD4+ T cells sorted from blood. These TCRs come from a woman in her 30s in good health. Both conserved end residues are part of each CDR3. The D gene is left open where the match is weak. Where a row states a size, it is once, few, many or the class of an expanded clone; other rows omit it.

V,J,D,size,DNA,CDR3
TRBV6-6,TRBJ2-1,-,once,TGTGCCAGCGGGAGATCTTACAATGAGCAGTTCTTC,CASGRSYNEQFF
TRBV2,TRBJ1-1,TRBD1,-,TGTGCCAGCAGGGACAGGGGGCGTACGGAAGCTTTCTTT,CASRDRGRTEAFF
TRBV11-1,TRBJ2-7,TRBD1,-,TGTGCCAGCAGCTCGTCGGACAGGGGTCCCTACGAGCAGTACTTC,CASSSSDRGPYEQYF
TRBV19,TRBJ1-2,-,-,TGTGCCAGTAGTATAGTAGGGGTTAACTATGGCTACACCTTC,CASSIVGVNYGYTF
TRBV19,TRBJ2-1,-,-,TGTGCCAGTAGTATCGGTTACAGCTCCTACAATGAGCAGTTCTTC,CASSIGYSSYNEQFF
TRBV4-1,TRBJ1-2,-,-,TGCGCCAGCAGCCTTCCGCCGGGGGGTTCTGGCTATGGCTACACCTTC,CASSLPPGGSGYGYTF
TRBV28,TRBJ2-7,-,few,TGTGCCAGCAGAGAACAGGGATACGAGCAGTACTTC,CASREQGYEQYF
TRBV27,TRBJ2-5,TRBD1,-,TGTGCCAGCAGTTTACGGACAGGGGGCCATCAAGAGACCCAGTACTTC,CASSLRTGGHQETQYF
TRBV7-2,TRBJ2-7,TRBD1,-,TGTGCCAGCAGCTGGTCGGACAGGGGATATTACGAGCAGTACTTC,CASSWSDRGYYEQYF
TRBV5-6,TRBJ1-3,TRBD1,once,TGTGCCAGCAGCTCCCTACAGGGGGCGCATGGAAACACCATATATTTT,CASSSLQGAHGNTIYF
TRBV28,TRBJ2-7,TRBD1,-,TGTGCCAGCAGTCACCCCGGGACAGGGGAACACGAGCAGTACTTC,CASSHPGTGEHEQYF
TRBV9,TRBJ1-2,-,-,TGTGCCAGCAGCACCCTCATCCCGGGGACCGGCTACACCTTC,CASSTLIPGTGYTF
TRBV19,TRBJ2-7,TRBD1,-,TGTGCCAGTAGCCGAAGCCCGGACAGGGGGCGCGGCGAGCAGTACTTC,CASSRSPDRGRGEQYF
TRBV28,TRBJ1-4,TRBD1,-,TGTGCCAGCAGTCTGGGACAGGTTAATAATGAAAAACTGTTTTTT,CASSLGQVNNEKLFF
TRBV27,TRBJ2-1,TRBD2,-,TGTGCCAGCAGTAGCGGGAGGGGCCACAATGAGCAGTTCTTC,CASSSGRGHNEQFF
TRBV28,TRBJ2-5,-,-,TGTGCCAGCAGTTCCCCCACCCCCCAAGAGACCCAGTACTTC,CASSSPTPQETQYF
TRBV15,TRBJ2-1,TRBD2,-,TGTGCCACCAGCAGCGGGGGGGCCAGGGCGACCGGGTTCTTC,CATSSGGARATGFF
TRBV18,TRBJ2-1,-,-,TGTGCCAGCTCACCGGCCAGGGTAGGGGACAATGAGCAGTTCTTC,CASSPARVGDNEQFF
TRBV9,TRBJ1-3,-,-,TGTGCCAGCAGCGTAGATCTCAGGGGAAACACCATATATTTT,CASSVDLRGNTIYF
TRBV2,TRBJ2-1,-,-,TGTGCCACTTCAGGGCTCGAGTATGAGCAGTTCTTC,CATSGLEYEQFF
TRBV4-1,TRBJ1-4,-,once,TGCGCCAGCAGCCAAAGAGGGGGAGCAACTAATGAAAAACTGTTTTTT,CASSQRGGATNEKLFF
TRBV28,TRBJ1-2,-,-,TGTGCCAGCAGTTTACCAAGCGGCTACACCTTC,CASSLPSGYTF
TRBV7-2,TRBJ1-1,-,-,TGTGCCAGCAGCCCCCCAGGGGCGAACACTGAAGCTTTCTTT,CASSPPGANTEAFF
TRBV2,TRBJ2-1,TRBD2,few,TGTGCCAGCAGTAGAAGCGGGAGGGCCGTCAATGAGCAGTTCTTC,CASSRSGRAVNEQFF
TRBV5-5,TRBJ2-3,-,-,TGTGCCAGCAGCTTGCTAGTTGCAGATACGCAGTATTTT,CASSLLVADTQYF
TRBV7-7,TRBJ2-7,-,once,TGTGCCAGCAGCCCGACCCGTCGCAAGCAGTACTTC,CASSPTRRKQYF
TRBV5-1,TRBJ1-1,-,-,TGCGCCAGCAGCAAGGACAAGAACACTGAAGCTTTCTTT,CASSKDKNTEAFF
TRBV11-3,TRBJ2-6,-,once,TGTGCCAGCAGCCACTATCGTCGACAAAGTCGGGCCAACGTCCTGACTTTC,CASSHYRRQSRANVLTF
TRBV11-2,TRBJ1-1,-,-,TGTGCCAGCAGCTCGATACAGGGAATGAACACTGAAGCTTTCTTT,CASSSIQGMNTEAFF
TRBV28,TRBJ2-7,-,-,TGTGCCAGCAGTCCACCGGAGGGCTTAACCTACGAGCAGTACTTC,CASSPPEGLTYEQYF
TRBV28,TRBJ2-6,TRBD1,-,TGTGCCAGCAGCTTACTGACAGGGGGCGTGGCTGGGGCCAACGTCCTGACTTTC,CASSLLTGGVAGANVLTF
TRBV29-1,TRBJ2-7,TRBD2,-,TGCAGCGTTGAAGTCCGACTAGCGGGAGGGGTAGAGCAGTACTTC,CSVEVRLAGGVEQYF
TRBV1,TRBJ2-6,-,-,TGCACCAGCAGTCCTTGTAGTTTGTGCACTCGGGCCAACGTCCTGACTTTC,CTSSPCSLCTRANVLTF
TRBV5-6,TRBJ2-7,-,-,TGTGCCAGCAGCCTGGACGGGCTAACTCAGATCGAGCAGTACTTC,CASSLDGLTQIEQYF
TRBV7-9,TRBJ2-5,TRBD1,-,TGTGCCAGCAGCAGAGGGACAGCTACCCCTTTAGAGACCCAGTACTTC,CASSRGTATPLETQYF
TRBV2,TRBJ2-5,-,-,TGTGCCAGCAGTGGGAGAGTCCAAGAGACCCAGTACTTC,CASSGRVQETQYF
TRBV6-5,TRBJ2-7,TRBD2,-,TGTGCCAGCAGTTACCGGGAGGGCTACGAGCAGTACTTC,CASSYREGYEQYF
TRBV2,TRBJ2-1,TRBD2,-,TGTGCCAGCAGCGGACTAGCGGGACCCTACAATGAGCAGTTCTTC,CASSGLAGPYNEQFF
TRBV18,TRBJ2-5,-,-,TGTGCCAGCTCACCGCGGCGAACAGGGAAACAAGAGACCCAGTACTTC,CASSPRRTGKQETQYF
TRBV4-1,TRBJ2-2,-,-,TGCGCCAGCAGCCGCGGAGTGATCGGGGAGCTGTTTTTT,CASSRGVIGELFF
TRBV7-2,TRBJ2-7,TRBD2,-,TGTGCCAGCAGCTTCTTAGCGGGATGGTTCTCCTACGAGCAGTACTTC,CASSFLAGWFSYEQYF
TRBV28,TRBJ2-3,TRBD1,-,TGTGCCAGCAGCGCGAACCCGGGACAGGGGACAGATACGCAGTATTTT,CASSANPGQGTDTQYF
TRBV28,TRBJ1-3,-,-,TGTGCCAGCAGAGAAACAGTGGCTTGGGGAAACACCATATATTTT,CASRETVAWGNTIYF
TRBV9,TRBJ1-2,-,-,TGTGCCAGCAGCGTTAGTTTCTCCTATGGCTACACCTTC,CASSVSFSYGYTF
TRBV27,TRBJ2-7,-,-,TGTGCCAGCAGTTTTTCCAGGGGAAGCTCCTACGAGCAGTACTTC,CASSFSRGSSYEQYF
TRBV2,TRBJ2-2,-,-,TGTGCCAGCAGCGAACATGGACATCAGAACACCGGGGAGCTGTTTTTT,CASSEHGHQNTGELFF
TRBV6-5,TRBJ2-5,-,-,TGTGCCAGCAGTTACTCGAATAGGGTCTACCAAGAGACCCAGTACTTC,CASSYSNRVYQETQYF
TRBV27,TRBJ2-7,TRBD1,-,TGTGCCAGCAGTTTCAATTTTGGGACAGGGTTGAACGAGCAGTACTTC,CASSFNFGTGLNEQYF
TRBV15,TRBJ2-5,-,once,TGTGCCACCAGCAGAGATCAGGCTCAAGAGACCCAGTACTTC,CATSRDQAQETQYF
TRBV29-1,TRBJ2-5,TRBD1,-,TGCAGCGTTGAAGATCTTGGGACAGGGGCTCAAGAGACCCAGTACTTC,CSVEDLGTGAQETQYF
TRBV7-9,TRBJ2-2,TRBD2,-,TGTGCCACCCCCTCTAGCGGCACCTTCGGGGAGCTGTTTTTT,CATPSSGTFGELFF
TRBV19,TRBJ2-5,-,-,TGTGCCAGTAGTATTTCGAGGCAGGGACAAGAGACCCAGTACTTC,CASSISRQGQETQYF
TRBV7-2,TRBJ2-5,-,-,TGTGCCAGCAGCTTAGCGCGAAGCGAAGAGACCCAGTACTTC,CASSLARSEETQYF
TRBV28,TRBJ2-1,TRBD2,once,TGTGCCAGCAGTTTATTGGCGGGAGGGCGCGATGAGCAGTTCTTC,CASSLLAGGRDEQFF
TRBV6-5,TRBJ1-1,-,-,TGTGCCAGCAGTTACTCGAGAGGGGAGACTGAAGCTTTCTTT,CASSYSRGETEAFF
TRBV15,TRBJ1-4,TRBD1,-,TGTGCCACCAGGACAACAGGGGTCGGGGAAAAACTGTTTTTT,CATRTTGVGEKLFF
TRBV5-1,TRBJ2-2,-,-,TGCGCCAGCAGCTTGGGACTCGAACCGAACACCGGGGAGCTGTTTTTT,CASSLGLEPNTGELFF